The next 21 T cell receptor beta chains were all read from a single sample in a study of beta chain features in type 1 diabetes. Findings and limits, study-wide: Patients with Type 1 diabetes showed moderately but significantly shorter TCRB CDR3s in all four CD4+ subsets.

Antigens of these TCRs are unknown. What was sequenced were expressed TCRB transcripts, since all of the isolated RNA had been reverse transcribed. Here immunoSEQ multiplex PCR was the method, and the copy in TCRdb shows in-frame clones only, minus some. The sample lists hundreds of thousands of clones, 11% to 15% occurring once. Sequenced sample: naive CD4+ T cells from blood. These receptors were obtained from a man aged 18 to 29 with type 1 diabetes.

V gene TRBV7-9 combines with J gene TRBJ2-3, with D unresolved. In germline, CDR1 is SEHNR, CDR2 FQNEAQ (reference sequence). The CDR3 length is 19 residues. V shed 7 bases and J shed 0 bases, with 26 bases lying between them. The CDR3 reads CASTPGVQLGYTSTDTQYF. In DNA form, the CDR3 reads TGTGCCAGCACCCCGGGTGTTCAACTGGGCTATACTAGCACAGATACGCAGTATTTT.

This clone has a handful of counts. V is TRBV7-2 and J is TRBJ2-1; D not certain. The germline CDR1 and CDR2 sequences are SGHTA and FQGNSA. Trimming shortened V by 5 bases and J by 2 bases, and 7 bases separated the two germline ends. This CDR3 has 13 amino acids. This CDR3 reads CASSNRAYNEQFF. The CDR3 DNA reads TGTGCCAGCAGCAATAGGGCCTACAATGAGCAGTTCTTC.

DNA for the CDR3: TGTGCCACCCAGGGACCGGGACTCCGCACAGATACGCAGTATTTT. Its translation is CATQGPGLRTDTQYF. This rearrangement joins TRBV28 to TRBJ2-3; TRBD2 might be the D (6 bases). The CDR3 length is 15 residues. The V gene lost 10 bases and the J gene lost 1 base, with 18 bases spanning the gap. In germline, CDR1 is MDHEN, CDR2 SYDVKM.

This clone was seen a handful of times. The V call is TRBV18, the J call TRBJ2-1; 8 bases match TRBD1. The V segment lost 0 bases and the J segment 8 bases; nucleotides outside the gene matches: 9. CDR3 length: 16 residues. The V gene's germline CDR1 is KGHSH and CDR2 LQKENI. The CDR3 reads CASSPPRAGGNDEQFF. DNA for the CDR3: TGTGCCAGCTCACCACCTCGGGCAGGGGGCAACGATGAGCAGTTCTTC.

The chain couples TRBV30 to TRBJ1-2; D gene ambiguous. Germline CDR1 reads GTSNPN; CDR2 reads SVGIG (reference sequence). Trimming left V 2 bases short and J 8 bases short, with 9 bases between. This CDR3 spans 11 amino acids. In DNA, the CDR3 is TGTGCCTGGAGTCTCTACTTGGGCTACACCTTC. Amino acid sequence: CAWSLYLGYTF. The full variable domain, rest sourced from reference TRBV30 and TRBJ1-2, is SQTIHQWPATLVQPVGSPLSLECTVEGTSNPNLYWYRQAAGRGLQLLFYSVGIGQISSEVPQNLSASRPQDRQFILSSKKLLLSDSGFYLCAWSLYLGYTFGSGTRLTVV.

In this sample, this clone turned up a few times. The V and J genes are TRBV29-1 and TRBJ2-1; D unresolved. The CDR3 length is 12 residues. The V gene's germline CDR1 is SQVTM and CDR2 ANQGSEA. V was shortened by 4 bases and J by 7 bases, with 11 bases between the two germline ends. The DNA for the CDR3 is TGCAGCGTTGTTGTGGTGAATAATGAGCAGTTCTTC. Protein: CSVVVVNNEQFF.

For this clone: The same CDR3 is also encoded by other DNA sequences in this sample. The rearrangement links TRBV6-5 to TRBJ2-5; D is possibly TRBD1 or TRBD2 (6 bases each). CDR3 length: 13 amino acids. Germline assignment: CDR1 MNHEY and CDR2 SVGAGI. V lost 0 bases, J lost 5 bases, and 7 bases lay in between. This CDR3 reads CASSYSGGETQYF. The CDR3, as DNA: TGTGCCAGCAGTTACTCAGGGGGGGAGACCCAGTACTTC.

This clone was seen a handful of times. V usage is TRBV10-3 and J usage is TRBJ1-5; no reliable D call. Germline V lookup: CDR1 ENHRY, CDR2 SYGVKD. This CDR3 is built from 14 residues. Trimming cost V 0 bases and J 6 bases, with 9 bases left between them. The CDR3 DNA reads as TGTGCCATCAGTGAGTCGAACGGGTTTCAGCCCCAGCATTTT. It yields the protein CAISESNGFQPQHF.

V usage is TRBV7-2 and J usage is TRBJ1-2, with D perhaps TRBD1 (5 bases). This CDR3 has 14 amino acids. From germline, CDR1 is SGHTA and CDR2 FQGNSA. V was clipped by 5 bases and J by 3 bases, with 13 bases between them. As DNA, the CDR3 is TGTGCCAGCAGCCCCGTTAGGGGATACTATGGCTACACCTTC. Translation gives CASSPVRGYYGYTF.

The sample holds a few counts of this clone. The V and J genes are TRBV7-2 and TRBJ2-3, with D possibly TRBD2 on 5 matching bases. The CDR3 sequence is 16 residues long. With 5 bases removed from V and 1 base from J, the gap between germline ends came to 16 bases. CDR1 and CDR2 (germline): SGHTA, FQGNSA. The CDR3 nucleotides read TGTGCCAGCAGCAGCTTCCCTAGCCGCGGCACAGATACGCAGTATTTT. Amino acids: CASSSFPSRGTDTQYF.

Only a few counts were recorded for this clone. The chain is built from TRBV6-1 and TRBJ2-7, with D perhaps TRBD1 (6 bases). The germline V gene has CDR1 MNHNS and CDR2 SASEGT. The CDR3 spans 12 residues. V was pared by 5 bases and J by 5 bases, with 10 bases between. CDR3 in amino acids: CASSTGSHEQYF. CDR3 DNA: TGTGCCAGCAGTACAGGGAGCCACGAGCAGTACTTC.

The chain has TRBV4-2 and TRBJ2-3, with 13 bases identical to TRBD2. The germline CDR1 and CDR2 sequences are LGHNA and YNFKEQ. The CDR3 consists of 20 residues. Germline trimming cut 4 bases from V and 1 base from J; bases unmatched to any gene: 14. CDR3 sequence: CASSRLGGTGTSGGTDTQYF. The CDR3 DNA reads as TGTGCCAGCAGCCGCCTAGGGGGAACCGGGACTAGCGGGGGCACAGATACGCAGTATTTT.

The chain recombines TRBV5-4 with TRBJ2-7; 8 bases line up with TRBD1. The CDR3 contains 13 residues. Trimming cost V 4 bases and J 4 bases; bases outside gene matches: 4. Germline V CDR1 and CDR2: SGHNT, YYREEE (reference sequence). The CDR3 is CASSPRGQYEQYF. CDR3 bases: TGTGCCAGCAGCCCCAGGGGGCAATACGAGCAGTACTTC. Variable domain in full (rest from reference TRBV5-4 and TRBJ2-7): ETGVTQSPTHLIKTRGQQVTLRCSSQSGHNTVSWYQQALGQGPQFIFQYYREEENGRGNFPPRFSGLQFPNYSSELNVNALELDDSALYLCASSPRGQYEQYFGPGTRLTVT.

This chain joins TRBV7-9 and TRBJ2-7; D not resolved. CDR1 is SEHNR and CDR2 is FQNEAQ in the germline V gene (reference sequence). The CDR3 sequence is 12 residues long. Trimming stripped 5 bases from V and 5 bases from J, with 10 bases between. The CDR3 sequence is CASSVTSDEQYF. CDR3 nucleotides: TGTGCCAGCAGCGTGACGTCGGACGAGCAGTACTTC. Supplemented by reference TRBV7-9 and TRBJ2-7, the full variable domain reads DTGVSQNPRHKITKRGQNVTFRCDPISEHNRLYWYRQTLGQGPEFLTYFQNEAQLEKSRLLSDRFSAERPKGSFSTLEIQRTEQGDSAMYLCASSVTSDEQYFGPGTRLTVT.

This clone was found a few times. The CDR3 DNA sequence: TGTGCCTGGAGGATGGGAGAATACAATGAGCAGTTCTTC. It encodes CAWRMGEYNEQFF. This chain links TRBV30 with TRBJ2-1, with a weak D call TRBD2 (5 bases). CDR1 is GTSNPN and CDR2 is SVGIG in the germline V gene (reference sequence). Deletions cut 3 bases from V and 4 bases from J, with 10 bases between. The CDR3 sequence is 13 residues long. Using reference TRBV30 and TRBJ2-1 for the parts outside the CDR3, the full variable domain is SQTIHQWPATLVQPVGSPLSLECTVEGTSNPNLYWYRQAAGRGLQLLFYSVGIGQISSEVPQNLSASRPQDRQFILSSKKLLLSDSGFYLCAWRMGEYNEQFFGPGTRLTVL.

J is TRBJ2-5 and V is TRBV4-2, with 8 bases lining up with TRBD1. CDR1 is LGHNA, CDR2 YNFKEQ, per germline. The length of the CDR3 is 15 residues. V shed 1 base, J shed 5 bases, and the junction held 6 bases outside the gene matches. CDR3 protein: CASSQVPGGWETQYF. Here the CDR3 DNA reads TGTGCCAGCAGCCAAGTGCCAGGGGGCTGGGAGACCCAGTACTTC.

This sequence joins TRBV9 and TRBJ2-1; no reliable D call. The CDR3 is made up of 14 amino acids. Germline assignment: CDR1 SGDLS and CDR2 YYNGEE. With 3 bases removed from V and 7 bases from J, the gap between germline ends came to 14 bases. The chain's CDR3 is CASSAVVAWNEQFF. The CDR3 DNA reads as TGTGCCAGCAGCGCAGTAGTAGCCTGGAATGAGCAGTTCTTC.

This clone was observed a single time. The rearrangement uses TRBV4-2 and TRBJ2-1, with TRBD1 as a possible D gene (5 bases). V lost 5 bases to trimming and J lost 8 bases, with 28 bases between them. The CDR3 is made up of 18 amino acids. Germline values: CDR1 LGHNA, CDR2 YNFKEQ. CDR3 amino acids: CASSVVQSQTRQGHEQFF. The CDR3 DNA is TGTGCCAGCAGCGTAGTCCAGAGCCAGACAAGGCAGGGCCATGAGCAGTTCTTC.

This clone has a handful of counts. The rearrangement joins TRBV18 to TRBJ2-1, with 11 bases fitting TRBD2. Germline CDR1 is KGHSH and CDR2 is LQKENI. This CDR3 has 16 amino acids. V lost 3 bases to trimming and J lost 7 bases; unmatched junction nucleotides: 8. CDR3 loop: CASSPIAGGPGNEQFF. CDR3 DNA: TGTGCCAGCTCACCGATAGCGGGAGGGCCTGGGAATGAGCAGTTCTTC. The full variable domain, in which reference TRBV18 and TRBJ2-1 provide the parts outside the CDR3, is NAGVMQNPRHLVRRRGQEARLRCSPMKGHSHVYWYRQLPEEGLKFMVYLQKENIIDESGMPKERFSAEFPKEGPSILRIQQVVRGDSAAYFCASSPIAGGPGNEQFFGPGTRLTVL.

This rearrangement joins TRBV30 to TRBJ1-1; no clear D gene. Germline V gene lookup returns CDR1 GTSNPN and CDR2 SVGIG (reference sequence). The CDR3 has 11 amino acids. V was pared by 4 bases and J by 3 bases, with 6 bases between. The CDR3 here is CAWIPYTEAFF. In DNA, the CDR3 is TGTGCCTGGATCCCTTACACTGAAGCTTTCTTT.

The rearrangement links TRBV7-9 to TRBJ1-2, with D unclear. Trimming removed 5 bases at V and 2 bases at J, with 21 bases between. The CDR3 consists of 17 residues. Germline V gene sequence: CDR1 SEHNR, CDR2 FQNEAQ (reference sequence). CDR3 nucleotide sequence: TGTGCCAGCAGCCCCCAGGCGGGCAGGCGGATCAACTATGGCTACACCTTC. It encodes CASSPQAGRRINYGYTF.